This T cell receptor (beta chain) came from a study of T cell responses to AZD1222 COVID-19 vaccine. Study at large: Recipients boosted at about 4 weeks or about 12 weeks are pooled.

Germline CDR1 reads KGHSH; CDR2 reads LQKENI. Trimming removed 5 bases from V and 3 bases from J; junction bases left unmatched: 6. There are 15 residues in the CDR3. Notes on this clone: Its antigen is still unknown.

The study, taken as a whole, reports: Once two AZD1222 doses were given, Spike-specific TCR breadth and depth went up. The reported proportion of spike-specific TCRs targeting unmutated variant regions was nearly half. No repertoire was sampled before or during the peak T cell response, only after it.

Sequencing was performed with immunoSEQ multiplex PCR; in TCRdb, only in-frame clones are kept and a portion is missing. The sample consists of about 130,000 clones, about 92% of them appearing once. The chain carries TRBV18 and TRBJ1-2; 10 nucleotides match TRBD1. Sample: peripheral blood, taken on day 0 of AZD1222 vaccination. The sequence was collected from an adult in good health. CDR3 in amino acids: CASSSTGGLDYGYTF. The CDR3 region has the DNA TGTGCCAGCTCATCGACAGGGGGCTTGGACTATGGCTACACCTTC.